This T cell receptor (beta chain) was sequenced during a study of blood T cell repertoires in COVID-19. Study context: PBMCs, B-cell-depleted T cells, or T cells were the source of the cDNA or gDNA that made up the material.

Which cohort a participant joined came from the clinical history participants gave. The V and J ends lost 4 bases and 4 bases respectively, with 16 bases between them. Per the germline V gene, CDR1 is SGHVS and CDR2 is FQNEAQ. This CDR3 comprises 15 residues. Profiling relied on immunoSEQ multiplex PCR, and the TCRdb table lists in-frame clones only, not all of them. The table shows about 220,000 clones, with about four fifths occurring only once. The receptor was isolated from a woman aged 55-69 years who had recovered from COVID-19. Sample: PBMCs or T cells enriched from blood (not recorded which). This sequence joins TRBV7-8 and TRBJ1-1; D possibly corresponds to TRBD1 (5 bases). CDR3 sequence reads: CASSSRSGAATEAFF. CDR3 DNA: TGTGCCAGCAGCTCCCGTTCTGGGGCGGCCACTGAAGCTTTCTTT. Combining the CDR3 with reference TRBV7-8 and TRBJ1-1 gives the whole variable domain GAGVSQSPRYKVAKRGQDVALRCDPISGHVSLFWYQQALGQGPEFLTYFQNEAQLDKSGLPSDRFFAERPEGSVSTLKIQRTQQEDSAVYLCASSSRSGAATEAFFGQGTRLTVV.